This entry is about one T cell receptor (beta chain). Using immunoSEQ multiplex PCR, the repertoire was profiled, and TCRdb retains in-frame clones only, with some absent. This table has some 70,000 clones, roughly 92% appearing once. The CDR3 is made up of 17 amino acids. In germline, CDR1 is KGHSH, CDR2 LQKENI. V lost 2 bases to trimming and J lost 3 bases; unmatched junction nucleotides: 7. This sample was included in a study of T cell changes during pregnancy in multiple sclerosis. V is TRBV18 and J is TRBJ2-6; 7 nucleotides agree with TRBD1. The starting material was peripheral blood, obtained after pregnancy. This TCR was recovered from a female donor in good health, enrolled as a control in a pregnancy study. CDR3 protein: CASSPNRGVVGANVLTF. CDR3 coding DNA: TGTGCCAGCTCACCAAACAGGGGAGTAGTTGGGGCCAACGTCCTGACTTTC.